This TCR beta chain was recovered during a study of blood T cells in healthy people across ages. Study results and caveats: Higher diversity and more naive CD4+ cells were features of long-lived donors, compared to aged donors. Total diversity from one million sequenced T cells was likely underestimated.

This clonotype appeared a few times. Its antigen is undetermined. A second roughly 6 to 11 cycle PCR used barcoded and J-beta primers. Any given sample supplied a minimum of 2.5 million CDR3-containing paired-end reads. In TCRdb, the 5' RACE reads were re-called with MiXCR into one record per CDR3 protein. The profile shows over 950,000 distinct CDR3 sequences, 30% to 40% of them singletons. This TCR was sampled from a man younger than 30 in good health. Sequencing used blood.

CDR3 sequence: CASSFRLETQYF. CDR3 DNA: TGTGCCAGCAGCTTCCGGTTGGAGACCCAGTACTTC. V is TRBV7-2 and J is TRBJ2-5, with D hard to call. The V gene lost 3 bases and the J gene lost 5 bases, with 7 bases spanning the gap. CDR3 length: 12 residues. Per the germline V gene, CDR1 is SGHTA and CDR2 is FQGNSA.